The 25 T cell receptor beta chains given below trace back to one sample, sequenced in a study of CD8 T cells in Susac syndrome. The RNA input was about 0.45 to 1 ug, and it was reverse transcribed with random hexamers. TCRdb processed the immunoSEQ multiplex PCR reads anew with MiXCR; each CDR3 protein has one entry. This table has some 140,000 distinct CDR3 sequences, 95% appearing once. Sequencing input: CD8+ T cells from PBMCs. Receptors originate from a human donor with Susac syndrome.

The J gene is TRBJ1-2, the V gene TRBV5-1; D possibly corresponds to TRBD1 (6 bases). With 3 bases removed from V and 0 bases from J, the gap between germline ends came to 9 bases. In germline, CDR1 is SGHRS, CDR2 YFSETQ. The CDR3 is 14 residues long. The CDR3 spells CASSYQGSNYGYTF. Written as DNA, the CDR3 is TGCGCCAGCAGCTACCAGGGGTCTAACTATGGCTACACCTTC.

The rearrangement joins TRBV27 to TRBJ2-3; a possible D gene is TRBD2 (6 bases). CDR3 size: 14 residues. Germline lookup yields CDR1 MNHEY and CDR2 SMNVEV (reference sequence). V shed 8 bases and J shed 4 bases, with 16 bases lying between them. CDR3 sequence reads: CASGSPGLADTQYF. DNA of the CDR3: TGTGCCAGCGGGAGCCCGGGACTTGCAGATACGCAGTATTTT.

The V gene is TRBV25-1, the J gene TRBJ1-2, with unresolved D. The CDR3 totals 15 residues. The V end lost 0 bases, the J end lost 6 bases, and 14 bases lay between the germline ends. The germline CDR1 and CDR2 sequences are MGHDK and SYGVNS. CDR3 bases: TGTGCCAGCAGTGAATATTTTCCGGGTCCTCATGGCTACACCTTC. Its translation is CASSEYFPGPHGYTF.

In DNA form, the CDR3 reads TGTGCCAGCAGCCCAGCGGACGAGCAGTACTTC. Translated, it gives CASSPADEQYF. The V and J genes are TRBV11-2 and TRBJ2-7, with D perhaps matching TRBD2 (5 bases). The V gene lost 5 bases and the J gene lost 5 bases, with 7 bases spanning the gap. This CDR3 is built from 11 residues. The germline V gene encodes CDR1 SGHAT and CDR2 FQNNGV.

The chain combines TRBV6-5 with TRBJ1-1; D might be TRBD1 (5 bases). Trimming cost V 3 bases and J 5 bases, with 7 bases left between them. CDR3 length: 12 amino acids. The germline gives CDR1 MNHEY, CDR2 SVGAGI. DNA of the CDR3: TGTGCCAGCAGTTATGGGGGAACTGAAGCTTTCTTT. Its protein product is CASSYGGTEAFF.

The CDR3 loop is CASSLGKTQYF. CDR3 DNA sequence: TGTGCCAGCAGTTTAGGAAAGACCCAGTACTTC. V usage is TRBV28 and J usage is TRBJ2-5; no clear D. Trimming took off 2 bases at V and 6 bases at J, with 4 bases between the two ends. Germline lookup yields CDR1 MDHEN and CDR2 SYDVKM. This CDR3 has 11 residues.

V and J are TRBV29-1 and TRBJ2-1; D gene ambiguous. This CDR3 comprises 14 residues. The V and J ends lost 5 bases and 6 bases respectively, with 17 bases between them. Per the germline V gene, CDR1 is SQVTM and CDR2 is ANQGSEA. The CDR3 here is CSVKSVGEANEQFF. The CDR3 DNA is TGCAGCGTTAAGAGTGTTGGAGAGGCCAATGAGCAGTTCTTC.

This sequence joins TRBV2 and TRBJ1-5; D is undetermined. V gave up 3 bases and J gave up 4 bases, with 4 bases separating them. The CDR3 covers 12 residues. Germline-derived CDR1 and CDR2 are SNHLY and FYNNEI. The chain's CDR3 is CASSEGNQPQHF. The CDR3 DNA follows: TGTGCCAGCAGTGAGGGTAATCAGCCCCAGCATTTT. The entire variable domain, with the rest obtained from reference TRBV2 and TRBJ1-5, is as follows: EPEVTQTPSHQVTQMGQEVILRCVPISNHLYFYWYRQILGQKVEFLVSFYNNEISEKSEIFDDQFSVERPDGSNFTLKIRSTKLEDSAMYFCASSEGNQPQHFGDGTRLSIL.

The chain recombines TRBV29-1 with TRBJ2-1; D is undetermined. This CDR3 is 13 amino acids long. Germline assignment: CDR1 SQVTM and CDR2 ANQGSEA. The germline V and J ends were trimmed by 1 base and 7 bases, with 11 bases remaining between them. The CDR3 DNA is TGCAGCGTTGAAGGAATTAGCCGGAATGAGCAGTTCTTC. Protein product: CSVEGISRNEQFF.

The gene calls are TRBV7-2 and TRBJ2-7; D is possibly TRBD2 (5 bases). This CDR3 is built from 14 residues. V was trimmed by 7 bases and J by 0 bases, leaving 13 bases between them. Germline CDR1 is SGHTA and CDR2 is FQGNSA. The CDR3 here is CASMDSVYSYEQYF. In nucleotides, the CDR3 is TGTGCCAGCATGGATAGCGTCTACTCCTACGAGCAGTACTTC.

This chain connects TRBV30 to TRBJ2-5, with 8 bases matching TRBD2. CDR3 length: 14 amino acids. V was pared by 6 bases and J by 1 base, with 7 bases of the junction left unmatched. Germline V gene lookup returns CDR1 GTSNPN and CDR2 SVGIG (reference sequence). This chain's CDR3 is CACGSGGTQETQYF. Written as DNA, the CDR3 is TGTGCCTGTGGGTCGGGGGGGACCCAAGAGACCCAGTACTTC.

This sequence joins TRBV27 and TRBJ1-1; TRBD1 matches at 9 bases. The CDR3 runs 14 residues. The V gene end was trimmed by 3 bases and the J gene end by 5 bases; junction bases not matched to a gene: 4. CDR1 and CDR2 from the germline V gene are MNHEY and SMNVEV (reference sequence). Here the CDR3 DNA reads TGTGCCAGCAGTTTTGGGACAGGGCAGACTGAAGCTTTCTTT. It specifies CASSFGTGQTEAFF.

The CDR3 is CASSSEVPYEQYF. CDR3 DNA: TGTGCCAGCAGTTCGGAAGTACCCTACGAGCAGTACTTC. The J gene is TRBJ2-7, the V gene TRBV28, with D hard to call. Germline V gene lookup returns CDR1 MDHEN and CDR2 SYDVKM. V dropped 4 bases and J dropped 2 bases, with 9 bases sitting between them. This CDR3 region has 13 residues.

The rearrangement joins TRBV15 to TRBJ1-5; D is ambiguous. V lost 1 base and J lost 0, with 7 bases in between. Looked up from germline, CDR1 is LNHNV and CDR2 is YYDKDF (reference sequence). The CDR3 is made up of 15 amino acids. This chain's CDR3 is CATSRGRVSNQPQHF. The CDR3 nucleotides are TGTGCCACCAGCAGAGGACGGGTTAGCAATCAGCCCCAGCATTTT.

J is TRBJ2-1 and V is TRBV27; a weak D match, TRBD2 (7 bases). Germline CDR1 MNHEY, CDR2 SMNVEV (reference sequence). V dropped 3 bases and J dropped 8 bases, with 14 bases sitting between them. The CDR3 spans 14 residues. The CDR3 is CASSLGGRIDEQFF. The CDR3 DNA sequence: TGTGCCAGCAGTTTGGGGGGGCGCATCGATGAGCAGTTCTTC.

The rearrangement joins TRBV19 to TRBJ1-2; D not resolved. The germline V gene has CDR1 LNHDA and CDR2 SQIVND (reference sequence). The CDR3 is made up of 12 amino acids. Trimming left V 7 bases short and J 4 bases short, with 10 bases between. CDR3 coding DNA: TGTGCCAGTACCACGGACCTCTATGGCTACACCTTC. Protein: CASTTDLYGYTF.

The rearrangement joins TRBV6-5 to TRBJ2-7; TRBD1 matches at 9 bases. Germline V gives CDR1 MNHEY, CDR2 SVGAGI. The CDR3 runs 13 residues. V gave up 7 bases and J gave up 3 bases; unmatched junction bases: 4. CDR3 DNA: TGTGCCAGCACACAGGGGGCTGGCTACGAGCAGTACTTC. It yields the protein CASTQGAGYEQYF.

The chain joins TRBV29-1 to TRBJ2-7; D possibly corresponds to TRBD1 (8 bases). The CDR3 is 15 residues long. V was pared by 7 bases and J by 1 base, with 20 bases between. The germline CDR1 and CDR2 sequences are SQVTM and ANQGSEA. CDR3 bases: TGCAGCGCCGTACCAGCGGGACAGGTGTCCTACGAGCAGTACTTC. Residues: CSAVPAGQVSYEQYF.

CDR3 loop: CSVESSGIPYEQYF. In nucleotides, the CDR3 is TGCAGCGTTGAGTCTAGCGGGATTCCCTACGAGCAGTACTTC. V usage is TRBV29-1 and J usage is TRBJ2-7; 9 bases fit TRBD2. The CDR3 extends over 14 amino acids. After removal of 3 bases from V and 2 bases from J, the junction contained 5 bases not matched to a gene. From germline, CDR1 is SQVTM and CDR2 ANQGSEA.

This rearrangement joins TRBV4-1 to TRBJ2-5, with D perhaps TRBD2 (6 bases). The germline V and J ends were trimmed by 0 bases and 0 bases, with 8 bases remaining between them. The CDR3 runs to 15 residues. Germline V lookup: CDR1 MGHRA, CDR2 YSYEKL. The CDR3 protein is CASSQDREYQETQYF. The CDR3 bases are TGCGCCAGCAGCCAAGATCGGGAGTACCAAGAGACCCAGTACTTC.

The V call is TRBV11-2, the J call TRBJ1-2; 8 bases agree with TRBD1. Germline CDR1 and CDR2: SGHAT and FQNNGV. J was trimmed by 5 bases and V by 2 bases; bases with no gene match: 7. The length of the CDR3 is 15 residues. This CDR3 is CASSLSTGDIYGYTF. DNA of the CDR3: TGTGCCAGCAGCTTATCGACAGGGGATATTTATGGCTACACCTTC.

The V call is TRBV27, the J call TRBJ2-3; no reliable D call. Germline lookup yields CDR1 MNHEY and CDR2 SMNVEV (reference sequence). V lost 5 bases and J lost 0, with 6 bases in between. CDR3 length: 13 residues. CDR3 sequence (DNA): TGTGCCAGCAGTACCATAAGCACAGATACGCAGTATTTT. It codes for CASSTISTDTQYF.

The J gene is TRBJ2-2, the V gene TRBV2; D ambiguous. Germline V gives CDR1 SNHLY, CDR2 FYNNEI. This CDR3 has 11 amino acids. V was trimmed by 8 bases and J by 6 bases, leaving 7 bases between them. CDR3 DNA sequence: TGTGCCAGCTCGGAATCCGGGGAGCTGTTTTTT. As protein: CASSESGELFF.

The chain recombines TRBV30 with TRBJ1-2, with D possibly TRBD1 on 6 matching bases. There are 16 residues in the CDR3. Germline lookup yields CDR1 GTSNPN and CDR2 SVGIG (reference sequence). V lost 1 base to trimming and J lost 3 bases, with 18 bases between them. The CDR3 DNA sequence: TGTGCCTGGAGTGATTCGACAGGTCCCTCCGACTATGGCTACACCTTC. This codes for CAWSDSTGPSDYGYTF.

This clonotype was detected only once. The chain has TRBV28 and TRBJ2-3, with D possibly called TRBD1 or TRBD2 (6 bases each). The germline gives CDR1 MDHEN, CDR2 SYDVKM. The CDR3 is made up of 20 amino acids. V lost 7 bases and J lost 6, with 35 bases in between. The CDR3 sequence: CASTDFGGTSSTTQMDTQYF. The CDR3 DNA follows: TGTGCCAGCACCGATTTCGGCGGGACATCCTCTACCACACAGATGGATACGCAGTATTTT.